Shown below are 11 T cell receptor beta chains from a single sample sequenced in a study of T-cell memory formation after mild COVID-19. Using its own MiXCR run on the 5' RACE reads, TCRdb lists one record per CDR3 protein. The sample has about 560,000 distinct CDR3 sequences; roughly 22% are singletons. The specimen was PBMCs or a T cell subset sorted from them (not recorded which). These receptors all come from an adult woman who had mild COVID-19 (a few samples of this study predate the infection). Cell type and time point are not known.

V is TRBV29-1 and J is TRBJ2-3; 9 nucleotides agree with TRBD2. The trim removed 8 bases at V and 2 bases at J, leaving 5 bases unmatched. CDR3 length: 13 amino acids. Germline-derived CDR1 and CDR2 are SQVTM and ANQGSEA. The CDR3 bases are TGCAGCTCTCTAGCGGGGAACACAGATACGCAGTATTTT. Its protein product is CSSLAGNTDTQYF.

This chain uses TRBV2 with TRBJ2-7, with D hard to call. V dropped 3 bases and J dropped 3 bases, with 6 bases sitting between them. This CDR3 region has 12 residues. Germline CDR1 SNHLY, CDR2 FYNNEI. The CDR3 bases are TGTGCCAGCAGTGACCCTAGCTACGAGCAGTACTTC. It codes for CASSDPSYEQYF.

The table lists this clonotype with many counts. This chain joins TRBV7-9 and TRBJ2-5; D not resolved. Trimming pared 1 base from V and 5 bases from J, leaving 11 bases between. In germline, CDR1 is SEHNR, CDR2 FQNEAQ (reference sequence). This CDR3 is built from 14 residues. The CDR3, as DNA: TGTGCCAGCAGCTTAGAGCCAGAGTCGGAGACCCAGTACTTC. It translates to CASSLEPESETQYF.

The sample holds a few counts of this clonotype. This rearrangement joins TRBV5-1 to TRBJ2-3; perhaps TRBD2 as D (6 bases). CDR3 length: 15 residues. The ends were cut back, 0 bases at V and 0 bases at J, with 8 bases in the middle. CDR1 SGHRS and CDR2 YFSETQ come from the germline V gene. CDR3 loop: CASSLGAGSTDTQYF. CDR3 bases: TGCGCCAGCAGCTTGGGGGCGGGGAGCACAGATACGCAGTATTTT.

The rearrangement uses TRBV4-1 and TRBJ1-1; no clear D gene. Trimming pared 0 bases from V and 0 bases from J, leaving 8 bases between. The CDR3 contains 15 residues. Germline V lookup: CDR1 MGHRA, CDR2 YSYEKL. CDR3 sequence reads: CASSQDMGLNTEAFF. The CDR3 region has the DNA TGCGCCAGCAGCCAAGATATGGGCCTGAACACTGAAGCTTTCTTT.

CDR3 region: CASSLRTAVAPYEQYF. CDR3 DNA sequence: TGTGCCAGCAGCTTACGCACAGCGGTAGCTCCCTACGAGCAGTACTTC. This chain uses TRBV7-8 with TRBJ2-7, with a possible D match to TRBD2 (5 bases). The CDR3 covers 16 residues. V lost 2 bases and J 2 bases, leaving 16 bases between the germline ends. Looked up from germline, CDR1 is SGHVS and CDR2 is FQNEAQ.

This chain uses TRBV5-1 with TRBJ2-1, with 12 positions matching TRBD1. Germline CDR1 and CDR2: SGHRS and YFSETQ. The trim removed 2 bases at V and 1 base at J, leaving 10 bases unmatched. The CDR3 runs to 19 residues. In DNA, the CDR3 is TGCGCCAGCAGCTTTCACGGGACAGGGGGCGTTGGTTCCTACAATGAGCAGTTCTTC. Translating gives CASSFHGTGGVGSYNEQFF. The whole variable domain, remainder taken from reference TRBV5-1 and TRBJ2-1, is KAGVTQTPRYLIKTRGQQVTLSCSPISGHRSVSWYQQTPGQGLQFLFEYFSETQRNKGNFPGRFSGRQFSNSRSEMNVSTLELGDSALYLCASSFHGTGGVGSYNEQFFGPGTRLTVL.

The rearrangement joins TRBV11-2 to TRBJ2-7; no definite D call. The CDR3 totals 15 residues. The ends were cut back, 0 bases at V and 0 bases at J, with 9 bases in the middle. CDR1 and CDR2 (germline): SGHAT, FQNNGV. The CDR3 nucleotides are TGTGCCAGCAGCTTAGAACAGTTGAGCTCCTACGAGCAGTACTTC. This translates into CASSLEQLSSYEQYF.

This rearrangement joins TRBV7-9 to TRBJ2-6, with D possibly TRBD1 on 5 matching bases. Trimming removed 2 bases from V and 4 bases from J, with 12 bases in between. CDR1 and CDR2 from the germline V gene are SEHNR and FQNEAQ (reference sequence). CDR3 size: 16 residues. The CDR3 here is CASSLRQKVGANVLTF. CDR3 DNA sequence: TGTGCCAGCAGCTTACGACAGAAAGTGGGGGCCAACGTCCTGACTTTC.

This clonotype was observed a handful of times. The chain uses TRBV20-1 and TRBJ1-5; 9 bases fit TRBD1. The junction had 7 bases not matched to a gene; V was cut back by 3 bases and J by 1 base. CDR3 length: 16 residues. The germline V gene encodes CDR1 DFQATT and CDR2 SNEGSKA (reference sequence). The DNA for the CDR3 is TGCAGTGCTAGCTCCGGACAGGGGTTAAGCAATCAGCCCCAGCATTTT. Protein sequence: CSASSGQGLSNQPQHF.

This chain joins TRBV5-1 and TRBJ1-1; TRBD1 might be the D (6 bases). Trimming pared 1 base from V and 8 bases from J, leaving 12 bases between. The CDR3 loop spans 13 amino acids. Germline V lookup: CDR1 SGHRS, CDR2 YFSETQ. As DNA, the CDR3 is TGCGCCAGCAGCTTGCAAGGGGGGATCGAAGCTTTCTTT. Translation gives CASSLQGGIEAFF. The full variable domain, with the rest looked up from reference TRBV5-1 and TRBJ1-1, is KAGVTQTPRYLIKTRGQQVTLSCSPISGHRSVSWYQQTPGQGLQFLFEYFSETQRNKGNFPGRFSGRQFSNSRSEMNVSTLELGDSALYLCASSLQGGIEAFFGQGTRLTVV.